These 29 T cell receptor beta chains were sequenced from one sample in a study of blood T cell repertoires in COVID-19. Sequencing was performed with immunoSEQ multiplex PCR; in TCRdb, only in-frame clones are kept and a portion is missing. The data contain more than 150,000 clones, 94% of them singletons. Sequencing was carried out using peripheral blood. Receptors were obtained from a man aged 25 to 40 with COVID-19, enrolled during active disease.

The chain joins TRBV6-5 to TRBJ2-1; TRBD2 agrees at 14 bases. Trimming cost V 11 bases and J 6 bases; bases outside gene matches: 6. CDR1 and CDR2 from the germline V gene are MNHEY and SVGAGI. The CDR3 extends over 14 amino acids. The CDR3 sequence: CAGRTSGGTNEQFF. The DNA of the CDR3 is TGTGCCGGAAGGACTAGCGGGGGGACCAATGAGCAGTTCTTC.

This chain uses TRBV5-5 with TRBJ2-7; D possibly corresponds to TRBD2 (5 bases). Germline assignment: CDR1 SGHKS and CDR2 YYEKEE (reference sequence). CDR3 length: 13 amino acids. Trimming removed 2 bases from V and 0 bases from J, with 6 bases in between. The CDR3 coding sequence is TGTGCCAGCAGCTTTGGGAGCTCCTACGAGCAGTACTTC. It specifies CASSFGSSYEQYF.

This clone has only one observation. This chain joins TRBV7-2 and TRBJ2-2; D might be TRBD2 (5 bases). Germline assignment: CDR1 SGHTA and CDR2 FQGNSA. V lost 2 bases and J lost 1, with 8 bases in between. The CDR3 loop spans 15 amino acids. CDR3 amino acids: CASSLIAGNTGELFF. The CDR3 bases are TGTGCCAGCAGCTTAATCGCGGGGAACACCGGGGAGCTGTTTTTT.

The V and J genes are TRBV6-6 and TRBJ2-1, with D unresolved. V shed 1 base and J shed 5 bases, with 6 bases lying between them. CDR3 length: 13 amino acids. CDR1 and CDR2 (germline): MNHNY, SVGAGI (reference sequence). CDR3 sequence (DNA): TGTGCCAGCAGTTACTTGGAGAACAATGAGCAGTTCTTC. Amino acids: CASSYLENNEQFF.

This clone has more than one count but fewer than ten. The rearrangement uses TRBV7-2 and TRBJ2-2, with D perhaps TRBD2 (5 bases). The CDR3 contains 16 residues. Deletions cut 5 bases from V and 1 base from J, with 14 bases between. The germline V gene encodes CDR1 SGHTA and CDR2 FQGNSA. In DNA form, the CDR3 reads TGTGCCAGCAGCGCACCTGCCGGGGTGAACACCGGGGAGCTGTTTTTT. It is translated as CASSAPAGVNTGELFF. Supplemented by reference TRBV7-2 and TRBJ2-2, the full variable domain reads GAGVSQSPSNKVTEKGKDVELRCDPISGHTALYWYRQSLGQGLEFLIYFQGNSAPDKSGLPSDRFSAERTGGSVSTLTIQRTQQEDSAVYLCASSAPAGVNTGELFFGEGSRLTVL.

This clone came up once. The gene calls are TRBV3-1 (or the pseudogene TRBV3-2) and TRBJ2-6, with a possible D match to TRBD1 (5 bases). The CDR3 runs to 16 residues. CDR1 and CDR2 from the germline V gene are LGHDT and YNNKEL (reference sequence). Trimming stripped 0 bases from V and 0 bases from J, with 6 bases between. CDR3 residues: CASSQDRASGANVLTF. CDR3 coding DNA: TGTGCCAGCAGCCAAGACAGGGCCTCTGGGGCCAACGTCCTGACTTTC.

The chain couples TRBV6-5 to TRBJ2-3; 9 nucleotides line up with TRBD1. V dropped 10 bases and J dropped 8; count of bases not matched to a gene: 16. CDR1 is MNHEY, CDR2 SVGAGI, per germline. The CDR3 spans 15 residues. The CDR3 region is CATKIRGQGIPTQYF. As DNA, the CDR3 is TGTGCCACCAAGATAAGGGGACAGGGAATCCCTACGCAGTATTTT.

The chain couples TRBV10-3 to TRBJ1-1, with D maybe TRBD1 (6 bases). The V end was cut by 0 bases, the J end by 4 bases, with 15 bases between. Germline CDR1 reads ENHRY; CDR2 reads SYGVKD. The CDR3 totals 16 residues. CDR3 nucleotide sequence: TGTGCCATCAGTGAGTCGTCCCAGGGGTATTCCACTGAAGCTTTCTTT. Its translation is CAISESSQGYSTEAFF.

In its sample, this clone was seen once. This rearrangement joins TRBV9 to TRBJ1-1; possibly TRBD1 for D (6 bases). The germline V gene has CDR1 SGDLS and CDR2 YYNGEE. V was clipped by 4 bases and J by 0 bases, with 10 bases between them. This CDR3 contains 14 residues. CDR3 bases: TGTGCCAGCAGCCTGGGACATTTGAACACTGAAGCTTTCTTT. This gives the protein CASSLGHLNTEAFF.

The rearrangement joins TRBV5-4 to TRBJ1-2, with D possibly being TRBD1 (5 bases). The germline gives CDR1 SGHNT, CDR2 YYREEE (reference sequence). Trimming stripped 0 bases from V and 1 base from J, with 7 bases between. CDR3 length: 14 residues. CDR3 in DNA: TGTGCCAGCAGCTTGGCGGGGGGTAACTATGGCTACACCTTC. It yields the protein CASSLAGGNYGYTF.

V gene TRBV2 combines with J gene TRBJ1-6; TRBD1 is a possible D gene (6 bases). The germline gives CDR1 SNHLY, CDR2 FYNNEI. With 5 bases removed from V and 5 bases from J, the gap between germline ends came to 13 bases. This CDR3 has 15 residues. Written as DNA, the CDR3 is TGTGCCAGCAGTCCCCGACAGGTTGATAATTCACCCCTCCACTTT. It encodes CASSPRQVDNSPLHF.

This clone was recorded a few times. The J gene is TRBJ1-2, the V gene TRBV5-1; no firm D call. The CDR3 runs 13 residues. V was shortened by 5 bases and J by 0 bases, with 8 bases between the two germline ends. From germline, CDR1 is SGHRS and CDR2 YFSETQ. The CDR3 here is CASRGTANYGYTF. CDR3 DNA sequence: TGCGCCAGCAGAGGCACAGCTAACTATGGCTACACCTTC.

The chain employs TRBV2 and TRBJ1-5; no clear D gene. Germline V gives CDR1 SNHLY, CDR2 FYNNEI. This CDR3 comprises 14 residues. V lost 3 bases, J lost 0 bases, and 6 bases lay in between. CDR3 in amino acids: CASSERFSNQPQHF. DNA of the CDR3: TGTGCCAGCAGTGAGCGCTTTAGCAATCAGCCCCAGCATTTT.

The genes are TRBV28 and TRBJ2-3; TRBD1 aligns across 12 bases. V shed 6 bases and J 6 bases; nucleotides not matched to a gene: 7. The germline gives CDR1 MDHEN, CDR2 SYDVKM. CDR3 size: 15 residues. The CDR3 bases are TGTGCCAGCAGCGATGGGACAGGGGGCGGTGATACGCAGTATTTT. Amino acids: CASSDGTGGGDTQYF.

The table lists this clone with a count of one. V gene TRBV5-6 combines with J gene TRBJ1-3; D uncertain. CDR1 and CDR2 (germline): SGHDT, YYEEEE. The CDR3 runs 14 residues. Trimming pared 9 bases from V and 2 bases from J, leaving 15 bases between. CDR3 residues: CATQSGVPGNTIYF. CDR3 nucleotides: TGTGCCACCCAAAGCGGGGTCCCTGGAAACACCATATATTTT.

The rearrangement links TRBV6-5 to TRBJ2-7, with TRBD1 as a possible D gene (5 bases). The CDR3 has 14 amino acids. V lost 6 bases, J lost 2 bases, and 14 bases lay in between. Germline CDR1 MNHEY, CDR2 SVGAGI. CDR3 region: CASRAGHYTYEQYF. The CDR3 DNA reads as TGTGCCAGCAGGGCCGGACACTATACCTACGAGCAGTACTTC.

The rearrangement uses TRBV24-1 and TRBJ1-5, with a weak D call TRBD1 (6 bases). This CDR3 spans 18 amino acids. Trimming shortened V by 4 bases and J by 1 base, and 19 bases separated the two germline ends. Germline CDR1 and CDR2: KGHDR and SFDVKD. This chain's CDR3 is CATSDPAGAFRSNQPQHF. The DNA for the CDR3 is TGTGCCACCAGTGACCCGGCAGGGGCTTTTCGGAGCAATCAGCCCCAGCATTTT.

This chain connects TRBV6-5 to TRBJ1-1; D not resolved. This CDR3 contains 12 residues. In germline, CDR1 is MNHEY, CDR2 SVGAGI. V gave up 7 bases and J gave up 1 base, with 7 bases separating them. Here the CDR3 DNA reads TGTGCCAGCAACGAGGGGAACACTGAAGCTTTCTTT. Translated, it gives CASNEGNTEAFF.

The gene calls are TRBV4-1 and TRBJ1-1, with 7 bases identical to TRBD1. The CDR3 runs to 15 residues. The V gene end was trimmed by 5 bases and the J gene end by 4 bases; junction bases not matched to a gene: 10. Germline V lookup: CDR1 MGHRA, CDR2 YSYEKL. The CDR3 DNA sequence: TGCGCCAGCAGCAGAAATACAGGGGTGGGCACTGAAGCTTTCTTT. Protein sequence: CASSRNTGVGTEAFF.

The V gene is TRBV7-2, the J gene TRBJ1-2; D uncertain. The V gene's germline CDR1 is SGHTA and CDR2 FQGNSA. CDR3 size: 13 residues. Trimming took 4 bases from V and 7 from J, leaving 13 bases between them. This CDR3 reads CASSSNPQAGYTF. As DNA, the CDR3 is TGTGCCAGCAGCTCAAATCCCCAGGCTGGCTACACCTTC.

The V and J genes are TRBV15 and TRBJ1-1; 9 nucleotides align to TRBD1. J gave up 4 bases and V 0 bases, and 9 bases lay outside the gene matches. Germline V gene lookup returns CDR1 LNHNV and CDR2 YYDKDF (reference sequence). This CDR3 is built from 17 residues. This CDR3 reads CATSRDHGGQGGTEAFF. The CDR3 DNA follows: TGTGCCACCAGCAGAGACCATGGGGGACAGGGTGGCACTGAAGCTTTCTTT.

J is TRBJ2-5 and V is TRBV6-5, with 11 bases that match TRBD1. CDR1 is MNHEY and CDR2 is SVGAGI in the germline V gene. This CDR3 has 14 residues. Losses at the gene ends were 6 bases for V and 9 bases for J; bases not matched to a gene: 9. Written as DNA, the CDR3 is TGTGCCAGCAGCCCCGGGGACAGGGGGTGGGCCCAGTACTTC. Amino acids: CASSPGDRGWAQYF.

The V call is TRBV4-1, the J call TRBJ2-5, with TRBD2 identical over 7 bases. Germline CDR1 and CDR2: MGHRA and YSYEKL. This CDR3 has 14 amino acids. V trimming: 1 base; J trimming: 5 bases; junction bases outside the gene matches: 4. The CDR3 DNA follows: TGCGCCAGCAGCCAAGGGGAGGGGAGGGAGACCCAGTACTTC. The encoded protein is CASSQGEGRETQYF.

The chain recombines TRBV7-6 with TRBJ1-1; D gene unclear. Germline V gene sequence: CDR1 SGHVS, CDR2 FNYEAQ. This CDR3 contains 15 residues. The V end was cut by 5 bases, the J end by 2 bases, with 15 bases between. The CDR3 spells CASSPGRDRNTEAFF. The CDR3 bases are TGTGCCAGCAGCCCTGGTCGTGATAGAAACACTGAAGCTTTCTTT.

This clone occurred once. The gene calls are TRBV30 and TRBJ1-2; unclear D gene. V was pared by 7 bases and J by 3 bases, with 12 bases between. The CDR3 is 12 amino acids. The germline CDR1 and CDR2 sequences are GTSNPN and SVGIG (reference sequence). CDR3 bases: TGTGCCTTAACAGACGGATACTATGGCTACACCTTC. This encodes CALTDGYYGYTF.

This chain links TRBV10-3 with TRBJ2-7; 7 bases are shared with TRBD2. CDR3 length: 14 amino acids. Germline CDR1 reads ENHRY; CDR2 reads SYGVKD. The J segment lost 3 bases and the V segment lost 7 bases, leaving 9 bases of the junction unmatched. The CDR3 is CAITQGGGDYEQYF. In nucleotides, the CDR3 is TGTGCCATCACTCAAGGCGGGGGAGACTACGAGCAGTACTTC.

As DNA, the CDR3 is TGTGCCACCAGTGACCCCCGGACTAGCGGAGAGACCCAGTACTTC. Translated, it gives CATSDPRTSGETQYF. This rearrangement joins TRBV24-1 to TRBJ2-5; TRBD2 matches 10 bases. With V trimmed by 4 bases and J by 4 bases, 5 bases remained unmatched. Per germline, CDR1 KGHDR and CDR2 SFDVKD. The CDR3 is 15 residues long.

The V call is TRBV19, the J call TRBJ2-1, with 14 bases identical to TRBD2. CDR1 and CDR2 from the germline V gene are LNHDA and SQIVND (reference sequence). The CDR3 has 15 residues. V shed 4 bases, J shed 7 bases, and the junction held 3 bases outside the gene matches. CDR3 sequence reads: CASSRGLAGENEQFF. CDR3 in DNA: TGTGCCAGTAGTAGGGGACTAGCGGGGGAGAATGAGCAGTTCTTC.

The CDR3 DNA reads as TGTGCCATCAAGGATCAGGAGGGTTTCTACGAGCAGTACTTC. Amino acids: CAIKDQEGFYEQYF. The V call is TRBV10-3, the J call TRBJ2-7; D might be TRBD2 (6 bases). The CDR3 totals 14 residues. Germline V gene data show CDR1 as ENHRY and CDR2 as SYGVKD. V gave up 7 bases and J gave up 3 bases, with 16 bases separating them.